These 10 T cell receptor beta chains originate from one sample sequenced in a study of T cell responses to AZD1222 COVID-19 vaccine. Generated by immunoSEQ multiplex PCR, the TCRdb table keeps only in-frame clones and is missing some. The data contain some 130,000 clones, around 84% of them singletons. Sequenced material: peripheral blood, taken on day 0 of AZD1222 vaccination. The receptors here all came from an adult in good health.

The chain's CDR3 is CASSLNQGEGDGYTF. The CDR3, as DNA: TGCGCCAGCAGCTTGAATCAGGGCGAAGGGGATGGCTACACCTTC. This chain connects TRBV5-1 to TRBJ1-2; the D gene is possibly TRBD1 (5 bases). With 1 base removed from V and 6 bases from J, the gap between germline ends came to 16 bases. The V gene's germline CDR1 is SGHRS and CDR2 YFSETQ. The CDR3 is 15 residues long.

This clone was recorded once. The chain combines TRBV3-1 (or the pseudogene TRBV3-2) with TRBJ2-7, with D possibly matching TRBD2 (5 bases). CDR1 and CDR2 (germline): LGHDT, YNNKEL (reference sequence). CDR3 length: 14 residues. V was cut by 3 bases and J by 5 bases, with 14 bases left in between. CDR3 residues: CASSHPYVEDEQYF. The CDR3 DNA sequence: TGTGCCAGCAGCCACCCGTATGTGGAGGACGAGCAGTACTTC.

CDR3 region: CASSLSRSTGTIYF. DNA for the CDR3: TGTGCCAGCAGCTTAAGTCGCAGTACGGGCACCATATATTTT. The rearrangement uses TRBV7-2 and TRBJ1-3, with unresolved D. From germline, CDR1 is SGHTA and CDR2 FQGNSA. The length of the CDR3 is 14 residues. V lost 2 bases, J lost 9 bases, and 14 bases lay in between.

This clone showed up just once. The chain uses TRBV6-5 and TRBJ2-5; 9 nucleotides match TRBD1. Per the germline V gene, CDR1 is MNHEY and CDR2 is SVGAGI. This CDR3 comprises 16 residues. J lost 7 bases, V lost 1 base, and 10 bases had no gene match. The CDR3 nucleotides are TGTGCCAGCAGTTACTGGAAACTACAGGGGGCGCGGACCCAGTACTTC. Its translation: CASSYWKLQGARTQYF.

The chain employs TRBV4-1 and TRBJ2-2; perhaps D is TRBD1 or TRBD2 (6 bases each). The V gene lost 6 bases and the J gene lost 4 bases, with 21 bases spanning the gap. CDR3 length equals 17 residues. Looked up from germline, CDR1 is MGHRA and CDR2 is YSYEKL. In DNA form, the CDR3 reads TGCGCCAGCAGGCAGGGGCAGTTTAGCGGAGGCACCGGGGAGCTGTTTTTT. This gives the protein CASRQGQFSGGTGELFF.

The chain has TRBV30 and TRBJ2-7, with D possibly matching TRBD2 (6 bases). With 8 bases removed from V and 4 bases from J, the gap between germline ends came to 9 bases. Per the germline V gene, CDR1 is GTSNPN and CDR2 is SVGIG (reference sequence). The CDR3 runs 10 residues. The CDR3 DNA sequence: TGTGCCCACGGGAGTTACGAGCAGTACTTC. This encodes CAHGSYEQYF.

This clone appeared once. This chain links TRBV3-1 (or the pseudogene TRBV3-2) with TRBJ2-3; 9 nucleotides align to TRBD2. This CDR3 region has 17 residues. Germline CDR1 LGHDT, CDR2 YNNKEL (reference sequence). V lost 2 bases, J lost 5 bases, and 11 bases stayed unmatched. CDR3 sequence reads: CASSQRRGGGLKDTQYF. The CDR3 DNA follows: TGTGCCAGCAGCCAAAGGCGGGGGGGCGGGTTAAAAGATACGCAGTATTTT.

The rearrangement uses TRBV28 and TRBJ1-3, with D possibly being TRBD1 (5 bases). The CDR3 contains 12 residues. V lost 9 bases to trimming and J lost 3 bases, with 9 bases between them. Looked up from germline, CDR1 is MDHEN and CDR2 is SYDVKM. The CDR3 bases are TGTGCCAGTGGGACGGGTGGAAACACCATATATTTT. Translating it yields CASGTGGNTIYF.

The genes are TRBV13 and TRBJ1-6; 7 bases agree with TRBD1. The V gene's germline CDR1 is PRHDT and CDR2 FYEKMQ (reference sequence). Unmatched junction bases numbered 4, after V lost 7 bases and J lost 4 bases. This CDR3 comprises 14 residues. The CDR3 DNA is TGTGCCAGCACCCCGGGACAGTATAATTCACCCCTCCACTTT. Its translation is CASTPGQYNSPLHF.

This chain joins TRBV19 and TRBJ1-1; D unclear. CDR1 is LNHDA, CDR2 SQIVND, per germline (reference sequence). Trimming cost V 5 bases and J 3 bases, with 13 bases left between them. The CDR3 sequence is 14 residues long. The CDR3 region is CASSRRVEDTEAFF. CDR3 DNA sequence: TGTGCCAGTAGTCGGAGGGTGGAGGACACTGAAGCTTTCTTT.